This T cell receptor (beta chain) was sequenced during a study of STAT5B mutations in CD4+ large granular lymphocyte leukemia. General study results and limits: TRBV06-family usage was enriched in top patient clones (8/27) versus controls (2/35). No patients shared main leukemic clonotypes, though roughly 27% appeared at low frequency elsewhere.

The germline gives CDR1 MNHEY, CDR2 SVGAGI. There are 14 residues in the CDR3. V was pared by 7 bases and J by 3 bases, with 15 bases between. For this clone: Its antigen remains unidentified.

Controls came from buffy coats of healthy blood donors. Assay: immunoSEQ multiplex PCR; the TCRdb copy retains only in-frame clones and omits some. This table holds 21,000 or so clones, around three quarters found once. The clonotype comes from a human donor in good health. Sample: CD4+ T cells from blood buffy coats. V usage is TRBV6-5 and J usage is TRBJ1-1; D is undetermined. The CDR3 DNA is TGTGCCAGCACCCCCGGCCAGGCTTACACTGAAGCTTTCTTT. Translated: CASTPGQAYTEAFF.